This record concerns one T cell receptor (beta chain) sequence. This record comes from a study of blood T cell repertoires in COVID-19. Study information: The cDNA or gDNA used as material had been derived from T cells, B-cell-depleted T cells, or PBMCs.

The CDR3 consists of 13 residues. Germline CDR1 and CDR2: SGHRS and YFSETQ. Trimming took 4 bases from V and 4 from J, leaving 11 bases between them. Per the original data handling: Estimated nucleated cell counts came from reference gene primer amplification. Clones were sequenced by immunoSEQ multiplex PCR, and TCRdb holds only the in-frame ones, with some missing. V, J and clone size are those of that table, while D and trimming were read from the DNA. In the table there are more than 150,000 clones, 78% of which are singletons. This chain links TRBV5-1 with TRBJ1-1, with D hard to call. The origin of this receptor is a woman aged 80 or over with active or convalescent COVID-19. The material sequenced was peripheral blood. The CDR3 here is CASSPTVGTEAFF. The CDR3 nucleotides are TGCGCCAGCAGCCCTACGGTTGGCACTGAAGCTTTCTTT.